The TCR beta chain under discussion was sequenced for a study of shared clonotypes between healthy human individuals. From germline, CDR1 is SGDLS and CDR2 YYNGEE. V lost 4 bases and J 0 bases, leaving 11 bases between the germline ends. The CDR3 extends over 15 amino acids. Clones were sequenced by immunoSEQ multiplex PCR, and TCRdb holds only the in-frame ones, with some missing. The profile shows hundreds of thousands of clones, 97% of them singletons. The TCR originated in a woman aged 25 to 45 in good health. Sequenced material: naive CD4+ T cells sorted from blood. Regarding subset: CD45RA+ positively selected. This chain connects TRBV9 to TRBJ1-3, with D possibly being TRBD1 (5 bases). The CDR3 DNA is TGTGCCAGCAGCCGGGGCTTGGACTCTGGAAACACCATATATTTT. Translating gives CASSRGLDSGNTIYF.